This note documents a single TCR beta chain sequence. What it recognizes is unknown. Generated by immunoSEQ multiplex PCR, the TCRdb table keeps only in-frame clones and is missing some. Here the sample spans roughly 100,000 clones, roughly 89% being singletons. V trimming: 6 bases; J trimming: 7 bases; junction bases outside the gene matches: 9. Per germline, CDR1 LNHNV and CDR2 YYDKDF (reference sequence). CDR3 size: 14 residues. The sample is drawn from a study of OX40 agonist ivuxolimab in advanced cancers. For the study at large: Participants could have had prior anti-PD-1, anti-PD-L1 or anti-CTLA-4 therapy, and 40% had some. General study findings and limits: Some of the lowest clonal expansion was seen in partial responders at 0.1-3.0 mg/kg.

This TCR was recovered from an adult with an advanced solid tumor such as melanoma, head and neck, liver or kidney cancer. Material: CD4+ or CD8+ T cells sorted from blood, obtained in a trial of the OX40 agonist ivuxolimab. This chain joins TRBV15 and TRBJ2-4, with 7 bases matching TRBD1. Here the CDR3 reads CATRVRGMYNIQYF. The CDR3 bases are TGTGCCACCAGGGTCAGGGGGATGTACAACATTCAGTACTTC.